This TCR beta chain comes out of a study of graft-versus-host responses after intestinal transplantation. The table came from immunoSEQ multiplex PCR; TCRdb's copy has only in-frame clones and leaves some out. In the table there are around 88,000 clones, more than 85% of which are singletons. This clone was detected only a few times. Its antigen is not identified. V was clipped by 6 bases and J by 4 bases, with 15 bases between them. The CDR3 extends over 14 amino acids. The germline V gene has CDR1 ENHRY and CDR2 SYGVKD. The gene calls are TRBV10-3 and TRBJ1-1; perhaps TRBD1 as D (5 bases). The receptor was derived from a human donor who was the organ donor for an intestinal transplant. Sequencing used unstimulated CD8+ T cells sorted from spleen or lymph node cells, obtained before transplant. The CDR3 spells CAIRFRTGSTEAFF. Here the CDR3 DNA reads TGTGCCATCAGATTCCGAACAGGCTCCACTGAAGCTTTCTTT.